This T cell receptor beta chain was found in a study of T cells in Graves' hyperthyroidism and ophthalmopathy. Points from the study as a whole: Stable hyperthyroidism was told apart from ophthalmopathy by a model built on 13 V-J features. Ophthalmopathy was predicted by the model a median of approximately 6.6 months ahead of onset.

TCR beta CDR3 region amplification was performed from RNA transcripts. The HTBI primer set was used in a first-round RT-PCR of the TCR CDR3. MiXCR, applied by TCRdb to the multiplex PCR reads, yields one record per CDR3 protein. Of 250,000 to 350,000 distinct CDR3 sequences in the sample, about 17% were seen once. This clonotype was counted many times. Its antigen remains unidentified. After removal of 2 bases from V and 5 bases from J, the junction contained 6 bases not matched to a gene. Germline assignment: CDR1 SGHTA and CDR2 FQGNSA. The CDR3 runs 15 residues. The chain is built from TRBV7-2 and TRBJ2-7, with 10 positions matching TRBD1. This TCR came from a woman aged 60-70 years with Graves' ophthalmopathy. The sequenced sample consisted of blood. For the CDR3, the DNA is TGTGCCAGCAGCTTAATGGGGACAGGGGCCCACGAGCAGTACTTC. This gives the protein CASSLMGTGAHEQYF. Combining the CDR3 with reference TRBV7-2 and TRBJ2-7 gives the whole variable domain GAGVSQSPSNKVTEKGKDVELRCDPISGHTALYWYRQSLGQGLEFLIYFQGNSAPDKSGLPSDRFSAERTGGSVSTLTIQRTQQEDSAVYLCASSLMGTGAHEQYFGPGTRLTVT.